Sequencing of this T cell receptor beta chain was carried out in a study of blood T cell repertoires in COVID-19. Overall study context: Specimens from acute and convalescent COVID-19 originated in the United States, Italy and Spain. PBMCs, B-cell-depleted T cells, or T cells were the source of the cDNA or gDNA that made up the material.

In the original workflow: Estimates of nucleated cell counts were drawn from the amplification of reference gene primers. Profiled with immunoSEQ multiplex PCR; TCRdb holds only in-frame clones, not every one. For V, J and clone size, that table is used; D and trimming come from the DNA. The table lists 88,000 or so clones, 85% of them singletons. Germline loops: CDR1 SGHVS, CDR2 FQNEAQ. This CDR3 has 15 residues. Between the trimmed V and J ends, which lost 3 bases and 6 bases, there was a span of 17 bases. This clone turned up a few times. The chain uses TRBV7-8 and TRBJ1-2; no firm D call. Specimen: peripheral blood. This sequence originates from a man in his fifties or sixties with acute or convalescent COVID-19. As DNA, the CDR3 is TGTGCCAGCAGCTTCAGGATTCCTGGGAGAGATGGCTACACCTTC. This encodes CASSFRIPGRDGYTF.